The 23 T cell receptor beta chains below all came from one sample that was sequenced in a study of blood T cell repertoires in COVID-19. Data came from immunoSEQ multiplex PCR; TCRdb stores just in-frame clones and leaves some out. The sample has 250,000 to 400,000 clones, about nine tenths seen once. The specimen was peripheral blood. Receptors were obtained from a woman in her twenties or thirties with COVID-19, enrolled during active disease.

This chain joins TRBV10-3 and TRBJ2-5; 13 nucleotides match TRBD2. The V gene's germline CDR1 is ENHRY and CDR2 SYGVKD. V lost 2 bases to trimming and J lost 1 base; unmatched junction nucleotides: 1. CDR3 length: 16 residues. CDR3 coding DNA: TGTGCCATCAGTGAGGGGACTAGCGGGATCCAAGAGACCCAGTACTTC. Protein: CAISEGTSGIQETQYF.

The chain joins TRBV6-2 or TRBV6-3 to TRBJ2-5; 13 bases match TRBD2. Trimming cost V 0 bases and J 5 bases; bases outside gene matches: 0. Germline V lookup: CDR1 MNHEY, CDR2 SVGEGT. The CDR3 is 15 amino acids. This CDR3 is CASSYSGLAGETQYF. The CDR3 coding sequence is TGTGCCAGCAGTTACTCGGGACTAGCGGGGGAGACCCAGTACTTC.

This chain connects TRBV7-8 to TRBJ2-3; 13 bases match TRBD2. This CDR3 is built from 18 residues. Per the germline V gene, CDR1 is SGHVS and CDR2 is FQNEAQ. The ends lost 3 bases at V and 2 bases at J; junction bases unmatched: 8. CDR3 protein: CASSFRTSGGLDTDTQYF. CDR3 nucleotides: TGTGCCAGCAGCTTCCGGACTAGCGGGGGACTCGACACAGATACGCAGTATTTT.

The gene calls are TRBV7-9 and TRBJ1-2; TRBD1 agrees at 7 bases. Germline V lookup: CDR1 SEHNR, CDR2 FQNEAQ (reference sequence). Trimming removed 4 bases from V and 8 bases from J; junction bases left unmatched: 7. The CDR3 sequence is 13 residues long. As DNA, the CDR3 is TGTGCCAGCAGCTCCTCGGACAGGTGGGGCTACACCTTC. As protein: CASSSSDRWGYTF.

The sample holds one count of this clone. The chain has TRBV3-1 (or the pseudogene TRBV3-2) and TRBJ2-7; 9 nucleotides agree with TRBD1. Trimming cost V 0 bases and J 2 bases; bases outside gene matches: 5. CDR3 length: 16 residues. In germline, CDR1 is LGHDT, CDR2 YNNKEL (reference sequence). In DNA, the CDR3 is TGTGCCAGCAGCCAAGATACGAGGACAGGGGCCTACGAGCAGTACTTC. Protein product: CASSQDTRTGAYEQYF.

DNA of the CDR3: TGTGCCAGCAGGATGGAGGGGCTTGTTTCCGGGGAGCTGTTTTTT. It translates to CASRMEGLVSGELFF. The gene calls are TRBV27 and TRBJ2-2, with D maybe TRBD2 (6 bases). Trimming left V 6 bases short and J 6 bases short, with 17 bases between. This CDR3 contains 15 residues. The V gene's germline CDR1 is MNHEY and CDR2 SMNVEV (reference sequence).

V gene TRBV19 combines with J gene TRBJ1-2; TRBD1 is a possible D gene (6 bases). The V end lost 4 bases, the J end lost 11 bases, and 11 bases lay between the germline ends. The CDR3 contains 11 residues. Germline-derived CDR1 and CDR2 are LNHDA and SQIVND (reference sequence). CDR3 DNA: TGTGCCAGTAGTACACAGGGCGGTTACACCTTC. Protein sequence: CASSTQGGYTF.

The CDR3 bases are TGTGCCAGCTCACCAATGACAGGGAGGAACACTGAAGCTTTCTTT. This codes for CASSPMTGRNTEAFF. This rearrangement joins TRBV18 to TRBJ1-1, with 7 bases that match TRBD1. CDR1 and CDR2 (germline): KGHSH, LQKENI. The length of the CDR3 is 15 residues. V was pared by 2 bases and J by 1 base, with 4 bases of the junction left unmatched. The whole variable domain, filled in from reference TRBV18 and TRBJ1-1, reads NAGVMQNPRHLVRRRGQEARLRCSPMKGHSHVYWYRQLPEEGLKFMVYLQKENIIDESGMPKERFSAEFPKEGPSILRIQQVVRGDSAAYFCASSPMTGRNTEAFFGQGTRLTVV.

The rearrangement uses TRBV9 and TRBJ1-1; D remains ambiguous. CDR1 and CDR2 (germline): SGDLS, YYNGEE. CDR3 size: 14 residues. The V end was cut by 3 bases, the J end by 2 bases, with 11 bases between. The CDR3 nucleotides are TGTGCCAGCAGCGGACAAGAAGGAAACACTGAAGCTTTCTTT. This codes for CASSGQEGNTEAFF.

This clone was seen once. The sample carries other DNA sequences with the same CDR3. This sequence joins TRBV24-1 and TRBJ1-1; 9 nucleotides align to TRBD1. The J segment lost 5 bases and the V segment lost 5 bases, leaving 2 bases of the junction unmatched. The length of the CDR3 is 13 residues. Germline V gene lookup returns CDR1 KGHDR and CDR2 SFDVKD. CDR3 nucleotide sequence: TGTGCCACCAGTGTCGGACAGGGGACTGAAGCTTTCTTT. It yields the protein CATSVGQGTEAFF.

V and J are TRBV6-1 and TRBJ1-5; tentative D call: TRBD1 (5 bases). V was trimmed by 3 bases and J by 2 bases, leaving 11 bases between them. In germline, CDR1 is MNHNS, CDR2 SASEGT. The CDR3 loop spans 15 amino acids. The CDR3: CASSEGEEGNQPQHF. CDR3 sequence (DNA): TGTGCCAGCAGTGAGGGGGAGGAGGGCAATCAGCCCCAGCATTTT.

This rearrangement joins TRBV4-1 to TRBJ1-6; the match to TRBD1 covers 8 bases. J was trimmed by 2 bases and V by 0 bases; bases with no gene match: 6. Germline V lookup: CDR1 MGHRA, CDR2 YSYEKL. CDR3 length: 18 amino acids. The CDR3 DNA reads as TGCGCCAGCAGCCAAGAAGTGGACAGGGTCCCCTATAATTCACCCCTCCACTTT. Translated, it gives CASSQEVDRVPYNSPLHF.

The chain links TRBV6-4 to TRBJ2-2, with 10 bases fitting TRBD2. The trim removed 4 bases at V and 0 bases at J, leaving 8 bases unmatched. Looked up from germline, CDR1 is MRHNA and CDR2 is SNTAGT. The CDR3 is made up of 18 amino acids. In DNA form, the CDR3 reads TGTGCCAGCAGTGCTCGGGCTAGCGGGGGTGCGAACACCGGGGAGCTGTTTTTT. It specifies CASSARASGGANTGELFF.

The chain links TRBV18 to TRBJ1-2; tentative D call: TRBD1 (6 bases). Germline CDR1 and CDR2: KGHSH and LQKENI. V was shortened by 3 bases and J by 3 bases, with 11 bases between the two germline ends. CDR3 length: 14 amino acids. Written as DNA, the CDR3 is TGTGCCAGCTCACCTGGGAACAGGGACTATGGCTACACCTTC. The encoded protein is CASSPGNRDYGYTF.

The chain has TRBV7-6 and TRBJ1-1; the D gene is possibly TRBD1 (5 bases). Germline V gives CDR1 SGHVS, CDR2 FNYEAQ. This CDR3 comprises 15 residues. Trimming pared 3 bases from V and 3 bases from J, leaving 14 bases between. As DNA, the CDR3 is TGTGCCAGCAGCTTCGGGCTGGGAGGGGACACTGAAGCTTTCTTT. It specifies CASSFGLGGDTEAFF.

V is TRBV6-2 or TRBV6-3 and J is TRBJ1-1; D is unclear. The CDR3 sequence is 14 residues long. V was shortened by 0 bases and J by 5 bases, with 10 bases between the two germline ends. Germline values: CDR1 MNHEY, CDR2 SVGEGT. In DNA form, the CDR3 reads TGTGCCAGCAGTTACTCCCCTAGTAGGACTGAAGCTTTCTTT. This gives the protein CASSYSPSRTEAFF.

The rearrangement links TRBV7-9 to TRBJ1-3; 7 bases agree with TRBD1. Trimming at V came to 3 bases and at J to 2 bases, leaving 7 bases not matched to a gene. The CDR3 extends over 16 amino acids. The germline V gene has CDR1 SEHNR and CDR2 FQNEAQ (reference sequence). CDR3 loop: CASSFQDRVTGNTIYF. CDR3 DNA sequence: TGTGCCAGCAGCTTCCAAGACAGGGTAACTGGAAACACCATATATTTT. Full variable domain (remainder filled in from reference TRBV7-9 and TRBJ1-3): DTGVSQNPRHKITKRGQNVTFRCDPISEHNRLYWYRQTLGQGPEFLTYFQNEAQLEKSRLLSDRFSAERPKGSFSTLEIQRTEQGDSAMYLCASSFQDRVTGNTIYFGEGSWLTVV.

This chain uses TRBV4-2 with TRBJ1-5; no definite D call. This CDR3 comprises 16 residues. With 0 bases removed from V and 0 bases from J, the gap between germline ends came to 9 bases. CDR1 is LGHNA, CDR2 YNFKEQ, per germline. CDR3 coding DNA: TGTGCCAGCAGCCAAGAACCCGGTTATAGCAATCAGCCCCAGCATTTT. Translating gives CASSQEPGYSNQPQHF.

This rearrangement joins TRBV5-5 to TRBJ2-2; 7 bases match TRBD1. This CDR3 is 14 amino acids long. Germline V gene lookup returns CDR1 SGHKS and CDR2 YYEKEE (reference sequence). V lost 7 bases to trimming and J lost 2 bases; unmatched junction nucleotides: 5. CDR3 nucleotides: TGTGCCAGCCGACAGGGCTCCAACACCGGGGAGCTGTTTTTT. Protein sequence: CASRQGSNTGELFF.

The V call is TRBV11-2, the J call TRBJ1-2; D is ambiguous. Germline V gives CDR1 SGHAT, CDR2 FQNNGV. Trimming stripped 5 bases from V and 4 bases from J, with 11 bases between. The CDR3 has 13 residues. CDR3: CASSPGLSYGYTF. The CDR3 DNA follows: TGTGCCAGCAGCCCCGGACTGAGCTATGGCTACACCTTC.

The V and J genes are TRBV2 and TRBJ1-1; 7 positions match TRBD1. The CDR3 totals 14 residues. Germline V lookup: CDR1 SNHLY, CDR2 FYNNEI. V shed 4 bases and J 4 bases; nucleotides not matched to a gene: 6. The CDR3 loop is CASSARTGGTEAFF. The CDR3 DNA sequence: TGTGCCAGCAGTGCCCGGACAGGCGGCACTGAAGCTTTCTTT. Variable domain in full (rest from reference TRBV2 and TRBJ1-1): EPEVTQTPSHQVTQMGQEVILRCVPISNHLYFYWYRQILGQKVEFLVSFYNNEISEKSEIFDDQFSVERPDGSNFTLKIRSTKLEDSAMYFCASSARTGGTEAFFGQGTRLTVV.

CDR3 protein: CASSQGQGYGYTF. The CDR3 DNA follows: TGTGCCAGCAGCCAGGGACAGGGTTATGGCTACACCTTC. The V gene is TRBV7-2, the J gene TRBJ1-2; 9 bases are a match to TRBD1. The CDR3 contains 13 residues. J lost 5 bases, V lost 5 bases, and 3 bases had no gene match. Germline CDR1 and CDR2: SGHTA and FQGNSA.

The chain joins TRBV7-9 to TRBJ1-2, with D unclear. Trimming pared 2 bases from V and 7 bases from J, leaving 8 bases between. The CDR3 consists of 12 residues. Germline values: CDR1 SEHNR, CDR2 FQNEAQ (reference sequence). The CDR3 here is CASSLHVSGYTF. CDR3 DNA: TGTGCCAGCAGCTTACATGTCAGTGGCTACACCTTC.